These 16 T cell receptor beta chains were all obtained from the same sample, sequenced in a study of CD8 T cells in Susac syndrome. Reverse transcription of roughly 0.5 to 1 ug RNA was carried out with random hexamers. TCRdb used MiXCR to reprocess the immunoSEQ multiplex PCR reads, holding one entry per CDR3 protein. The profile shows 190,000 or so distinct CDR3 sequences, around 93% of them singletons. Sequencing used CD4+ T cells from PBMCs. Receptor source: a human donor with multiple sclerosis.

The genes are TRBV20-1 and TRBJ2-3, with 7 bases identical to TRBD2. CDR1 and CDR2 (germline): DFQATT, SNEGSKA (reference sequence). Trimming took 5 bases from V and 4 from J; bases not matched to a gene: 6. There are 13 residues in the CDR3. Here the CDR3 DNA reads TGCAGTGCTCTCTCACGGGGGGCAGATACGCAGTATTTT. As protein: CSALSRGADTQYF.

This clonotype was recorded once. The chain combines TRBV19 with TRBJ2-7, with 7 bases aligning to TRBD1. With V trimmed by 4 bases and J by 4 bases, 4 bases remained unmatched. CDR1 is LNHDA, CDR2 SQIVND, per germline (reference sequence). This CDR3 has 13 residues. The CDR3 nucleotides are TGTGCCAGTAGTAAGTCAGGGGGATACGAGCAGTACGTC. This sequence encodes CASSKSGGYEQYV.

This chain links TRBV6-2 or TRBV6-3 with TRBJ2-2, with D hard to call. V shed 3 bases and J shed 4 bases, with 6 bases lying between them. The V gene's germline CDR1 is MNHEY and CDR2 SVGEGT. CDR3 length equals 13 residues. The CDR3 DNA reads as TGTGCCAGCAGTTATTGGATCACCGGGGAGCTGTTTTTT. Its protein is CASSYWITGELFF.

The CDR3 DNA reads as TGTGCCAGCACAATAGCGGGGGGAAAGCAGTTCTTC. It yields the protein CASTIAGGKQFF. V gene TRBV27 combines with J gene TRBJ2-1, with 10 bases fitting TRBD2. The J segment lost 11 bases and the V segment lost 7 bases, leaving 5 bases of the junction unmatched. The CDR3 is 12 amino acids. Germline values: CDR1 MNHEY, CDR2 SMNVEV (reference sequence).

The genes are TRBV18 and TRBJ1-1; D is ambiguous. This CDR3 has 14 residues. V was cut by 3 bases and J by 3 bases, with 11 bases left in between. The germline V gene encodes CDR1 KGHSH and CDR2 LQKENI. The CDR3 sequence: CASSPSGEYTEAFF. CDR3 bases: TGTGCCAGCTCACCGTCCGGGGAGTACACTGAAGCTTTCTTT.

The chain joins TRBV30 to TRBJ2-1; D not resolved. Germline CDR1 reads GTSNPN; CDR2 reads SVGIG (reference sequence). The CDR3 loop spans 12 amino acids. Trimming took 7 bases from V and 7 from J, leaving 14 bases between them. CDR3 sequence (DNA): TGTGCCTTAACGTCCCGTGGGAATGAGCAGTTCTTC. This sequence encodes CALTSRGNEQFF.

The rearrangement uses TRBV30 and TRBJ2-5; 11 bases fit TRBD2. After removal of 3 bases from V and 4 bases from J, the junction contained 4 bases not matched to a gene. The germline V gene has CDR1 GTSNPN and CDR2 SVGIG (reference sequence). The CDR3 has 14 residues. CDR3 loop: CAWRASGGRETQYF. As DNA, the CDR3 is TGTGCCTGGAGGGCTAGCGGGGGGAGAGAGACCCAGTACTTC.

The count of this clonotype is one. CDR3 nucleotides: TGTGCCAGCAGCCAAGAGAGCTGGGGGGGTAATACGCAGTATTTT. As protein: CASSQESWGGNTQYF. This chain uses TRBV3-1 with TRBJ2-3, with 7 positions matching TRBD2. Losses at the gene ends were 0 bases for V and 7 bases for J; bases not matched to a gene: 7. There are 15 residues in the CDR3. Germline CDR1 is LGHDT and CDR2 is YNNKEL (reference sequence).

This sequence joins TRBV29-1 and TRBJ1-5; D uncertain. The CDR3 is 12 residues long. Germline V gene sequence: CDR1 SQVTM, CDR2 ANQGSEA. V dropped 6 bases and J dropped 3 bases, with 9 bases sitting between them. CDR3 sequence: CSVGRYNQPQHF. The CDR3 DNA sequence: TGCAGCGTCGGACGGTACAATCAGCCCCAGCATTTT.

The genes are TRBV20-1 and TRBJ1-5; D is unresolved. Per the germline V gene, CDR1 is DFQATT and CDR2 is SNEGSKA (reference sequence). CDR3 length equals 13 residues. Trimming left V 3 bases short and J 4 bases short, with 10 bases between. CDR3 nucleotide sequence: TGCAGTGCTAGTTCTACGAATAATCAGCCCCAGCATTTT. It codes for CSASSTNNQPQHF.

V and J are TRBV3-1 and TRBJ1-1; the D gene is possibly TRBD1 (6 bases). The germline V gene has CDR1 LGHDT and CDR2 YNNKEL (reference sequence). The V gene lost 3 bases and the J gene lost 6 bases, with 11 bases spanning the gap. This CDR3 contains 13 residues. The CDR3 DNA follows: TGTGCCAGCAGCCATGACAGGCTTTCTGAAGCTTTCTTT. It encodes CASSHDRLSEAFF.

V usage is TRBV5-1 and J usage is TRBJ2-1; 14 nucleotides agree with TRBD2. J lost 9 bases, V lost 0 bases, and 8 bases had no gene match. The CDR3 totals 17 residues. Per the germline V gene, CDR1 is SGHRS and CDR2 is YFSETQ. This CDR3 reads CASSLAKTSGGAGEQFF. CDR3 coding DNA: TGCGCCAGCAGCTTGGCCAAGACTAGCGGGGGGGCCGGTGAGCAGTTCTTC.

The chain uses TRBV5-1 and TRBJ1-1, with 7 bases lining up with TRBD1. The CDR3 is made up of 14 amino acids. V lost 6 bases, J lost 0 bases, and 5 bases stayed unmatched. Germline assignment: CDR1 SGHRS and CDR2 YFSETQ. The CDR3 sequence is CASNRGQLNTEAFF. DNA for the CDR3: TGCGCCAGCAACCGGGGACAGCTGAACACTGAAGCTTTCTTT. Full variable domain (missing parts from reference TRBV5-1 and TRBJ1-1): KAGVTQTPRYLIKTRGQQVTLSCSPISGHRSVSWYQQTPGQGLQFLFEYFSETQRNKGNFPGRFSGRQFSNSRSEMNVSTLELGDSALYLCASNRGQLNTEAFFGQGTRLTVV.

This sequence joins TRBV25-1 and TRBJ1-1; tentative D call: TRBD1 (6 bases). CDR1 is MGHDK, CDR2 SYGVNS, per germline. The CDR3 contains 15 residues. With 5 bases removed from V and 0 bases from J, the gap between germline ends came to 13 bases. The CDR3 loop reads CASSWTAIMNTEAFF. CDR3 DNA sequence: TGTGCCAGCAGTTGGACAGCGATCATGAACACTGAAGCTTTCTTT.

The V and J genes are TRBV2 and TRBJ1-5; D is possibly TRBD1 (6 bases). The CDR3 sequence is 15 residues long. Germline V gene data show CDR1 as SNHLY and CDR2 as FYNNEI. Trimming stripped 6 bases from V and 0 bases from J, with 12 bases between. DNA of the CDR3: TGTGCCAGCAGCCCCGGGACAAGTAGCAATCAGCCCCAGCATTTT. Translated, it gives CASSPGTSSNQPQHF.

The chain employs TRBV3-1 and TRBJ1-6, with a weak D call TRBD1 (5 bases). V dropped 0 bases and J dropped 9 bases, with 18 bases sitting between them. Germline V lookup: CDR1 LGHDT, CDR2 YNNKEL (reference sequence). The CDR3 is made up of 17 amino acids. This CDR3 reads CASSQDPRGGVGSPLHF. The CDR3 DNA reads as TGTGCCAGCAGCCAAGATCCGCGGGGAGGGGTAGGTTCACCCCTCCACTTT.